This T cell receptor beta chain emerged from a study of regulatory T cells in long-lasting Graves disease. Study findings and constraints: Having few samples may have compromised the accuracy. Persistent disease preferred TRBV28, TRBJ1-2 and TRBJ2-5; new disease, TRBV20-1 and TRBJ2-1.

Time point defined: persistent/refractory GD, antithyroid drugs over 5 years with positive TRAb. Researchers made the TCR library from RNA that was extracted from PBMCs. Peripheral blood, at approximately 9 milliliters, went into EDTA tubes. Through Arm-PCR of CDR3 regions and iRepertoire HTBI primers, TCR beta libraries were built. Authors' processing steps: Overall, samples carried more than 55 TRBV and 14 TRBJ segments. TCRdb re-called the multiplex PCR reads with MiXCR, one entry per CDR3 protein. TCRdb, rather than the study authors, made the V and J calls. The data show about 460,000 distinct CDR3 sequences, with roughly 22% seen just once and roughly 13% held by the top ten. Germline CDR1 reads MNHNS; CDR2 reads SASEGT. The CDR3 extends over 17 amino acids. The V gene lost 7 bases and the J gene lost 0 bases, with 16 bases spanning the gap. Details on this clonotype: Antigen unknown.

The sequence derives from a female donor with Graves disease. The starting material was peripheral blood mononuclear cells (PBMCs), obtained when the disease was refractory, from a patient treated with antithyroid drugs. The chain has TRBV6-1 and TRBJ2-6; possibly TRBD2 for D (6 bases). CDR3 sequence: CASTSGTASSGANVLTF. CDR3 bases: TGTGCCAGCACCTCCGGGACTGCGAGCTCTGGGGCCAACGTCCTGACTTTC.